These 12 T cell receptor beta chains were all obtained from the same sample, sequenced in a study of shared clonotypes between healthy human individuals. This table comes from immunoSEQ multiplex PCR, and its TCRdb copy is limited to in-frame clones, with some not included. This sample yields about 1 million clones, of which roughly 80% are seen a single time; about 1.5% belongs to the top ten. Sequencing used memory CD4+ T cells sorted from blood. Indicated subset: CD45RA-negative fraction. These receptors were obtained from a man younger than 35 in good health.

The CDR3 DNA sequence: TGTGCCAGCAGTGAAGGCTTCCAGCCCCAGCATTTT. Translation: CASSEGFQPQHF. The chain is built from TRBV6-1 and TRBJ1-5; D gene uncertain. The CDR3 loop spans 12 amino acids. Germline loops: CDR1 MNHNS, CDR2 SASEGT. V was trimmed by 1 base and J by 7 bases, leaving 5 bases between them.

This clone is a singleton in its sample. The sample contains more than one DNA sequence encoding this CDR3. The chain has TRBV27 and TRBJ2-3, with D unresolved. V dropped 6 bases and J dropped 2 bases, with 9 bases sitting between them. Germline V CDR1 and CDR2: MNHEY, SMNVEV (reference sequence). The CDR3 extends over 13 amino acids. CDR3 nucleotides: TGTGCCAGCAGGCAAATAAACACAGATACGCAGTATTTT. Translated: CASRQINTDTQYF.

The table lists this clone with many counts. The rearrangement joins TRBV11-3 to TRBJ2-7, with D maybe TRBD2 (5 bases). V was pared by 1 base and J by 2 bases, with 9 bases between. CDR3 size: 14 residues. CDR1 SGHNT and CDR2 YENEEA come from the germline V gene. The CDR3 spells CASSLGGSAYEQYF. CDR3 nucleotides: TGTGCCAGCAGCTTAGGTGGGAGCGCCTACGAGCAGTACTTC.

This clone has just one count. The rearrangement joins TRBV2 to TRBJ2-3, with 9 bases identical to TRBD2. Germline CDR1 is SNHLY and CDR2 is FYNNEI. The CDR3 has 16 amino acids. With 5 bases clipped from V and 0 bases from J, the junction kept 6 bases outside the gene matches. The CDR3 protein is CASSLLSGGSTDTQYF. DNA for the CDR3: TGTGCCAGCAGTCTACTTAGCGGGGGAAGCACAGATACGCAGTATTTT.

The chain recombines TRBV5-1 with TRBJ2-2; no reliable D call. The V end lost 3 bases, the J end lost 7 bases, and 16 bases lay between the germline ends. Germline CDR1 is SGHRS and CDR2 is YFSETQ. This CDR3 is 15 amino acids long. CDR3 amino acids: CASSSDPLSNGELFF. CDR3 in DNA: TGCGCCAGCAGCTCGGACCCGTTATCGAACGGGGAGCTGTTTTTT.

The rearrangement joins TRBV29-1 to TRBJ1-2; D is unclear. CDR3 size: 12 residues. Germline assignment: CDR1 SQVTM and CDR2 ANQGSEA. The ends were cut back, 8 bases at V and 6 bases at J, with 16 bases in the middle. The DNA for the CDR3 is TGCAGCATACCTAACGATGGGGATGGCTACACCTTC. Encoded protein: CSIPNDGDGYTF.

This clone was observed a few times. This chain links TRBV11-2 with TRBJ2-7; the D is unclear. Germline CDR1 reads SGHAT; CDR2 reads FQNNGV. The CDR3 totals 16 residues. Trimming removed 6 bases from V and 0 bases from J, with 18 bases in between. The CDR3 DNA reads as TGTGCCAGCAGTCCAAATCGGCGGATCGTCTCCTACGAGCAGTACTTC. This translates into CASSPNRRIVSYEQYF.

The chain is built from TRBV14 and TRBJ2-3, with 9 nucleotides matching TRBD2. The germline CDR1 and CDR2 sequences are SGHDN and FVKESK. The CDR3 is 18 amino acids. After removal of 1 base from V and 2 bases from J, the junction contained 10 bases not matched to a gene. In DNA, the CDR3 is TGTGCCAGCAGCCAAGGGGTCATAGCGGGGGCGATCACAGATACGCAGTATTTT. Translation: CASSQGVIAGAITDTQYF. The entire variable domain, with the rest obtained from reference TRBV14 and TRBJ2-3, is as follows: EAGVTQFPSHSVIEKGQTVTLRCDPISGHDNLYWYRRVMGKEIKFLLHFVKESKQDESGMPNNRFLAERTGGTYSTLKVQPAELEDSGVYFCASSQGVIAGAITDTQYFGPGTRLTVL.

This clone was recorded a few times. The rearrangement uses TRBV9 and TRBJ1-5; D is unresolved. Trimming stripped 1 base from V and 1 base from J, with 6 bases between. Germline lookup yields CDR1 SGDLS and CDR2 YYNGEE. The CDR3 sequence is 14 residues long. Here the CDR3 DNA reads TGTGCCAGCAGCGTATCGTGGAGCAATCAGCCCCAGCATTTT. This encodes CASSVSWSNQPQHF.

This clone was counted at least ten times. This rearrangement joins TRBV5-4 to TRBJ2-7; D gene uncertain. This CDR3 has 14 residues. The V and J ends lost 4 bases and 6 bases respectively, with 17 bases between them. Germline V gives CDR1 SGHNT, CDR2 YYREEE (reference sequence). The CDR3 here is CASSPLSSPGEQYF. As DNA, the CDR3 is TGTGCCAGCAGCCCCCTCTCGAGTCCGGGCGAGCAGTACTTC.

The chain is built from TRBV18 and TRBJ2-4; 9 positions match TRBD1. V lost 3 bases, J lost 5 bases, and 2 bases stayed unmatched. Germline V gene data show CDR1 as KGHSH and CDR2 as LQKENI. The CDR3 runs to 14 residues. CDR3 region: CASSPRQGENIQYF. The CDR3 region has the DNA TGTGCCAGCTCACCCCGACAGGGGGAAAACATTCAGTACTTC.

The chain combines TRBV5-1 with TRBJ2-5; D unclear. Germline V lookup: CDR1 SGHRS, CDR2 YFSETQ. The length of the CDR3 is 11 residues. The V gene lost 0 bases and the J gene lost 7 bases, with 4 bases spanning the gap. CDR3 sequence (DNA): TGCGCCAGCAGCTTGGGTGGGACCCAGTACTTC. Translated: CASSLGGTQYF.